The clone carrying this T cell receptor (beta chain) has a single count. Antigen unknown. The record originates from a study of T cells after posttransplantation cyclophosphamide. A marrow graft followed busulfan-fludarabine conditioning, with cyclophosphamide on days +3 and +4. General study points: Tissue-infiltrating T cells from skin or gut overlapped little with blood T cells.

Assay used: immunoSEQ multiplex PCR; TCRdb lists only in-frame clones, some missing. The table has 15,000 to 20,000 clones, roughly 93% seen once. This CDR3 comprises 14 residues. The J segment lost 3 bases and the V segment lost 1 base, leaving 1 base of the junction unmatched. Germline V gene lookup returns CDR1 SGHVS and CDR2 FQNEAQ. V is TRBV7-8 and J is TRBJ2-5; 8 bases are shared with TRBD2. This clonotype was obtained from a male patient aged 60-69 years who received an allogeneic stem cell transplant from a related donor and was CMV-positive. Some T cells may have originated in the graft donor. Sequences were derived from CD4+ T cells sorted from blood, sampled after allogeneic stem cell transplant with posttransplant cyclophosphamide. CDR3 DNA sequence: TGTGCCAGCAGCTTAGGTAGCGGGGAAGAGACCCAGTACTTC. It specifies CASSLGSGEETQYF.